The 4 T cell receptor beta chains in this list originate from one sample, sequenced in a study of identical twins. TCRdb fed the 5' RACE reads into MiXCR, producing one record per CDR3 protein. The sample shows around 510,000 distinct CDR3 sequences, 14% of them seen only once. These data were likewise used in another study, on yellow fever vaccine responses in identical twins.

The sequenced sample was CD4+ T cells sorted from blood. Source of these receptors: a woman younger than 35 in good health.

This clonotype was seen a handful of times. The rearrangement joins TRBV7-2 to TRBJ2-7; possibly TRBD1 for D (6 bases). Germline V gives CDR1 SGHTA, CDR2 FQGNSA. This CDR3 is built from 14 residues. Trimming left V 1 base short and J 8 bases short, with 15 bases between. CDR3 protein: CASSLEGPTGKQYF. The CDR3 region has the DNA TGTGCCAGCAGCTTAGAGGGCCCTACAGGGAAGCAGTACTTC.

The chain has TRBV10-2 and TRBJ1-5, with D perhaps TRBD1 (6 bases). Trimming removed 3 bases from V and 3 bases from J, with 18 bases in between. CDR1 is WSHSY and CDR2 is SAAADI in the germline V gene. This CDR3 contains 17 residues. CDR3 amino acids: CASSERRNRDNNQPQHF. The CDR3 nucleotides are TGCGCCAGCAGTGAACGGAGGAACAGGGACAACAATCAGCCCCAGCATTTT.

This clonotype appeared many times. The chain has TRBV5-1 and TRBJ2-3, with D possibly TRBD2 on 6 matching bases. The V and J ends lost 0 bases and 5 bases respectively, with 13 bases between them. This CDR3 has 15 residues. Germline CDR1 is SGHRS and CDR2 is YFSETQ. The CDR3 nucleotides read TGCGCCAGCAGCTTGGGACTAGTAACGGGAGATACGCAGTATTTT. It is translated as CASSLGLVTGDTQYF.

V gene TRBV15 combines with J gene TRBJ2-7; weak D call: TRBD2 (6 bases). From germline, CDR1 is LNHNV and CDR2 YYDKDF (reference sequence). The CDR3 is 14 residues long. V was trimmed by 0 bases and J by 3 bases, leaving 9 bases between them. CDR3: CATSREARGYEQYF. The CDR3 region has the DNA TGTGCCACCAGCAGAGAGGCGCGGGGCTACGAGCAGTACTTC.